This T cell receptor beta chain was sequenced during a study of radiotherapy plus CTLA-4 blockade in lung cancer. At the level of the study: Disease control reached 30% to 35%, with objective responses in about 19%. Study-level results: Early shifts in blood T cell clones, with interferon-beta, reportedly predicted response best. Peripheral blood showed expansion of tumor-derived TCR clones after radiotherapy and ipilimumab.

In germline, CDR1 is KGHSH, CDR2 LQKENI. Trimming took off 3 bases at V and 4 bases at J, with 12 bases between the two ends. This CDR3 region has 14 residues. Sequenced by immunoSEQ multiplex PCR; TCRdb stores in-frame clones only, minus some. The sample holds about 95,000 clones; around four fifths are singletons and the top ten take 3% to 4%. Remarks on this clone: Its antigen is still unknown.

CTLA-4 blockade using ipilimumab, together with focal radiation, was received by patients with chemo-refractory metastatic non-small-cell lung cancer. The clonotype originates from a human donor with non-small cell lung cancer who had a partial response to radiotherapy plus ipilimumab. The chain has TRBV18 and TRBJ1-2; D may be TRBD1 (6 bases). The input for sequencing was peripheral blood, taken from a patient treated with radiotherapy plus ipilimumab. CDR3 coding DNA: TGTGCCAGCTCACCGGACAGCACGAGCTATGGCTACACCTTC. Protein sequence: CASSPDSTSYGYTF. Full variable domain (rest looked up from reference TRBV18 and TRBJ1-2): NAGVMQNPRHLVRRRGQEARLRCSPMKGHSHVYWYRQLPEEGLKFMVYLQKENIIDESGMPKERFSAEFPKEGPSILRIQQVVRGDSAAYFCASSPDSTSYGYTFGSGTRLTVV.